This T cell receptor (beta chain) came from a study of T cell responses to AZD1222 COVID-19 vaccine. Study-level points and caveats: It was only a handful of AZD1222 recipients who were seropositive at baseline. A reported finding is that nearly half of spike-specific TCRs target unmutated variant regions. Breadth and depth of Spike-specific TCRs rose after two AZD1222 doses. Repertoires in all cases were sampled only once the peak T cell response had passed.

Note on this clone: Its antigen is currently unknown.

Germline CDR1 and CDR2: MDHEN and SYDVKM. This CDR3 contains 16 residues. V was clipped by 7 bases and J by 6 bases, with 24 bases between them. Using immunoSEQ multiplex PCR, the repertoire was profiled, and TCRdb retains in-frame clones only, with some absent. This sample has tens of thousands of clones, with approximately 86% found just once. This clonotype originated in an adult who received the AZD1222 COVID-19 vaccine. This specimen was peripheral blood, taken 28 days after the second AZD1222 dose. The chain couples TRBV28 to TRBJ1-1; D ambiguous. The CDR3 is CASTSPGVTGFSEAFF. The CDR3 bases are TGTGCCAGCACCTCCCCCGGGGTCACGGGTTTCTCTGAAGCTTTCTTT. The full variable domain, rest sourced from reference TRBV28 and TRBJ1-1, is DVKVTQSSRYLVKRTGEKVFLECVQDMDHENMFWYRQDPGLGLRLIYFSYDVKMKEKGDIPEGYSVSREKKERFSLILESASTNQTSMYLCASTSPGVTGFSEAFFGQGTRLTVV.